The rows below give T cell receptor beta chains drawn from one sample of a study of CD8+ T cells in alopecia areata. The method was immunoSEQ multiplex PCR; TCRdb's version includes in-frame clones alone and lacks a portion of them. The sample yields 110,000 or so clones, roughly two fifths seen once. The sequenced sample consisted of CD4+ T cells sorted from blood. The receptors originated from a human donor with alopecia areata. Each CDR3 is given without its conserved first and last residue.

length: 13; V: TRBV29-1; CDR3: SVLSGTGGVDTQY
length: 12; V: TRBV29-1; CDR3: SVAPGTGAHGYT
length: 12; V: TRBV30; CDR3: ACATGRGTGELF
length: 12; V: TRBV4-3; CDR3: ARLQGWGKNIQY
length: 14; V: TRBV5-1; CDR3: ATTGQGLSGANVLT
length: 14; V: TRBV30; CDR3: AWTQEYRQGEETQY
length: 13; V: TRBV5-1; CDR3: ASKPGGTTYNEQF
length: 15; V: TRBV7-9; CDR3: ASSPIRPSGAQETQY
length: 9; V: TRBV29-1; CDR3: SVDLVNLQF
length: 10; V: TRBV6-6; CDR3: ASRDGDSPLH
length: 14; V: TRBV11-3; CDR3: ASSPSGAPSTDTQY
length: 13; V: TRBV29-1; CDR3: SVKGQGAVTGELF
length: 8; V: TRBV20-1; CDR3: SARVWGYT
length: 11; V: TRBV5-1; CDR3: ASRRLEAGELF
length: 13; V: TRBV28; CDR3: ASSAQTSGSHEQY
length: 11; V: TRBV6-5; CDR3: ASIAPGAKTQY
length: 11; V: TRBV29-1; CDR3: SVEKSRQETQY
length: 11; V: TRBV7-9; CDR3: ASSLTQNYGYT
length: 13; V: TRBV7-2; CDR3: ASSLDSSGANVLT
length: 13; V: TRBV7-2; CDR3: ASRPPFAAKNIQY
length: 9; V: TRBV30; CDR3: AWEGVYEQY
length: 14; V: TRBV7-8; CDR3: ASSLARVRLYNEQF
length: 15; V: TRBV2; CDR3: ASKDPLLGSGANVLT
length: 12; V: TRBV29-1; CDR3: SVAGTSGRNEQF
length: 14; V: TRBV7-2; CDR3: ASSHHSGGASAEQY
length: 12; V: TRBV29-1; CDR3: SVERTPFSDTQY
length: 12; V: TRBV29-1; CDR3: SVEDPTSYNEQF
length: 10; V: TRBV29-1; CDR3: SVVLRSGIQY
length: 12; V: TRBV7-2; CDR3: ASSFRDRDYEQY
length: 11; V: TRBV6-6; CDR3: ASRGGDPQPQH
length: 13; V: TRBV7-3; CDR3: ASSIARGSTDTQY
length: 14; V: TRBV5-1; CDR3: ASSLGSSGSYDTQY
length: 12; V: TRBV4-2; CDR3: ASSSGGPRETQY
length: 12; V: TRBV15; CDR3: ATSRAKGPYEQY
length: 14; V: TRBV7-8; CDR3: ASSFVGAALSYEQY
length: 13; V: TRBV28; CDR3: ASSYASSSGNTIY
length: 12; V: TRBV29-1; CDR3: SVTRTGKNEKLF
length: 11; V: TRBV18; CDR3: ASSPAGTYEQY
length: 13; V: TRBV7-2; CDR3: ASSLESALYNEQF
length: 11; V: TRBV29-1; CDR3: SAGDSAQGKLF
length: 14; V: TRBV27; CDR3: ASSPRTSRGQETQY
length: 14; V: TRBV7-2; CDR3: ASSLEPGQGGSEQY
length: 11; V: TRBV29-1; CDR3: SVESNSGNTIY
length: 11; V: TRBV5-1; CDR3: ASSLQGADTQY
length: 12; V: TRBV6-5; CDR3: ASTSGQAVDTQY
length: 13; V: TRBV9; CDR3: ASSRLVGWTDTQY
length: 14; V: TRBV7-2; CDR3: ASSLEGQVSNQPQH
length: 14; V: TRBV5-6; CDR3: ASSLGSGEYTGELF
length: 13; V: TRBV4-3; CDR3: ASSQGSGSYNEQF
length: 13; V: TRBV18; CDR3: ASSRADGASYEQY
length: 13; V: TRBV5-4; CDR3: ASSPAWTSGGLRD